This T cell receptor beta chain stems from a study of T cell responses to AZD1222 COVID-19 vaccine. General study points: Every sample of the repertoires postdated the peak T cell response.

Only in-frame clones appear in the TCRdb table, and some are missing; sequencing was by immunoSEQ multiplex PCR. The table shows 150,000 or so clones, with around nine tenths occurring only once. Looked up from germline, CDR1 is LNHDA and CDR2 is SQIVND (reference sequence). CDR3 length equals 13 residues. The V segment lost 9 bases and the J segment 6 bases; nucleotides outside the gene matches: 7. With regard to this clone: Its target is unknown.

V is TRBV19 and J is TRBJ1-5; TRBD1 matches at 8 bases. The TCR originated in an adult in good health. Sequences were derived from peripheral blood, sampled on day 0 of AZD1222 vaccination. CDR3 sequence: CASRTGRFQPQHF. In DNA form, the CDR3 reads TGTGCCAGCAGGACAGGGCGGTTTCAGCCCCAGCATTTT.